The source of this TCR beta chain is a study of cytomegalovirus exposure and HLA in healthy donors. A multiplex PCR was run with 60 Vbeta primers and 13 Jbeta primers. This table comes from immunoSEQ multiplex PCR, and its TCRdb copy is limited to in-frame clones, with some not included. This repertoire shows 150,000 to 200,000 clones, over 70% found once; its top ten account for about 15%. CDR3 length: 15 residues. V lost 2 bases and J lost 4, with 15 bases in between. CDR1 and CDR2 (germline): SGHNT, YENEEA. The rearrangement joins TRBV11-3 to TRBJ2-7; D is undetermined. The sequence came from a woman between 40 and 50 years old in good health and CMV-seronegative. The source material was PBMCs. The CDR3 loop reads CASSLPGLDSYEQYF. In nucleotides, the CDR3 is TGTGCCAGCAGCTTACCCGGGTTAGATAGTTACGAGCAGTACTTC. Using reference TRBV11-3 and TRBJ2-7 for the parts outside the CDR3, the full variable domain is EAGVVQSPRYKIIEKKQPVAFWCNPISGHNTLYWYLQNLGQGPELLIRYENEEAVDDSQLPKDRFSAERLKGVDSTLKIQPAELGDSAVYLCASSLPGLDSYEQYFGPGTRLTVT.